This T cell receptor (beta chain) originates from a study of shared clonotypes between healthy human individuals (dated by TCRdb to between 2020 and 2021). For the study in its entirety: The cohort comprised a couple of women and three men aged 18 to 49 years. For each donor, CD4 naive and CD4 memory were each run on three plates, CD8 naive on two plates, and CD8 memory on one plate. To estimate repertoire size and how much clonotype sharing occurs between individuals, the study deeply sequenced the blood TCR repertoires of several healthy adults. Libraries were prepared and TCR repertoires were sequenced by different laboratories using diverse techniques, in order to increase sequencing depth and limit assay-specific biases. Each donor's leukapheresis produced roughly between about 0.8 and 10 billion PBMCs. Overall study results and their limits: Rarefaction of sorted-subset datasets indicated incomplete sequencing despite the large sequencing depth. Naive subsets generally had larger estimated clonotype richness than memory subsets did. Clonotypes shared by all four sorted-subset donors showed higher generation probabilities than non-shared clonotypes. Because the study included a small number of donors, the genetic and exposure-history diversity represented was limited. Sharing across a few donors was observed for roughly 5.4% of naive CD4, 3% to 4% of naive CD8, over 2% of memory CD4, and about 0.4% of memory CD8 clonotypes. Based on pairwise subsampling, the degree of clonotype sharing among donors was expected to be affected by sequencing depth. Sampling was limited to blood, and TCR repertoires in tissue likely differ from TCR repertoires in blood.

Using the deep immunoSEQ assay, multiplex PCR amplified TCR CDR3 regions from genomic DNA. Genomic DNA extracted from each cell subset was distributed evenly over all wells of several immunoSEQ 96-well plates, and each plate served as one replicate. For sorted subsets, each replicate PCR was loaded with 150 to 250 ng genomic DNA, equivalent to 30,000 or so T cell genomes. The purified libraries were quantified using a Qubit 3.0 fluorometer, sized with a Bioanalyzer 2100, and then quantified again using the KAPA Library Quantification kit. Each immunoSEQ 96-well plate was sequenced on its own single-read 150-cycle Illumina NextSeq 550 flow cell. In the original analysis: Because the immunoSEQ output held only junctional sequences and lacked quality scores, the filtering could not match the filtering applied to full-length reads. Sequences were annotated with PyIR, a Python wrapper for IgBLAST v1.9, and V/J genes and CDR3 were assigned using IMGT germline references. Reads were removed for weak V/J assignments (E-value above 1e-6), missing CDR3, stop codons, out-of-frame junctions, or ambiguous translated residues. V3J clonotypes were defined as sequences sharing an identical inferred V gene, J gene, and CDR3 amino acid sequence. Percentage overlap between repertoires was calculated by dividing the number of shared unique clonotypes by the size of the smaller repertoire. Repertoire richness was assessed with RTK rarefaction, the Chao1 estimator, and Recon v2.1 estimates of unobserved clonotypes. OLGA was used to compute generation probabilities for all TCRbeta clonotypes that the gDNA method yielded from a handful of donors. TCRdb mirrors the immuneACCESS table, restricted to in-frame sequences. Some clones are absent from its copies; in checked studies, under half trace to an unresolved V gene, and the reason for the others is unknown. V and J calls and clone size follow that table, whereas D and trimming were derived from the DNA. A total of around 580,000 clones appear in this sample, 95% to 98% of them only once. Jointly, the top ten make up 0.3% of the sample.

CD8 naive samples consisted of CD45RO-negative cells that were positively selected for CCR7, yielding a CD45RA+CCR7+ population without TemRA cells. The donors were healthy, HIV-negative adults who had no recently reported acute infections or vaccinations. Every donor was a Caucasian adult residing in Nashville, Tennessee, USA. After blood collection by leukapheresis, PBMCs were isolated using Ficoll-Histopaque density gradient centrifugation and then cryopreserved in the vapor phase of liquid nitrogen. Analytical flow cytometry was used to check the purity and quantity of each magnetically sorted T cell population. Genomic DNA was isolated from every sorted fraction and measured by UV absorbance on a Nanodrop 2000c. On this clone itself: Its target antigen remains unknown. One base away there is no much larger clone; base qualities are not given.

Material for sequencing was naive CD8+ T cells sorted from blood. The cell subset or site label here, explained by the study, means: CD45RA+CCR7+. The TCR sequence derives from a man aged 25-45 years in good health.

The DNA sequence is given as TGCAGTGCTAGTGAAGGTAATGAGCAGTTCTTC. Translated, this gives CSASEGNEQFF. The chain is encoded by TRBV20-1 joined to TRBJ2-1; the D segment cannot be called with confidence. CDR1 and CDR2 (DFQATT, SNEGSKA) derive from the germline V gene (reference sequence). V sheds 3 bases and J sheds 7 bases, leaving 7 bases between their ends. Spanning cysteine to phenylalanine, the CDR3 consists of 11 amino acids. Only CDR3 DNA remains: 33 bases, in frame from the first base.